The present TCR beta chain was sequenced within a study of breast tumors, draining lymph nodes, adjacent tissues (dated by TCRdb to the mid-2010s). Study-level background: The study compared TCR beta repertoires across tumor, adjacent nontumor tissue and axillary lymph nodes from breast cancer patients. In human breast cancer, the study set out to evaluate how tumor, surrounding tissue and draining lymph node repertoires relate to one another and whether T cells may move between these sites.

The adjacent samples were made up of nontumor breast tissue that surrounded the tumor. The paper as a whole reports these results and caveats: Tumor T-cell repertoires showed less diversity than lymph node repertoires and more diversity than nontumor tissue repertoires, and tumor T-cell repertoires showed preferential V and J gene usage. The data were considered consistent with most tumor T cells being derived from the lymph node and subsequently expanding within tumor tissue. The study presented the conclusion that tumor T cells originate in lymph nodes as consistent with a hypothesis, not as something directly demonstrated. Tumor and nontumor tissue repertoires were significantly more similar in luminal-like than in basal-like breast cancer.

TCRdb records Illumina HiSeq 2000 as the sequencer. Multiplex PCR amplification was used to build the TCR beta chain libraries. High-throughput sequencing was used to analyze the amplified TCR beta chain products. TCRdb handled the public reads itself, with Q25 trimming in fastp and clone calling in MiXCR, and kept productive beta chains. Each entry is one CDR3 protein sequence, shown with its most common DNA and genes. This sample lists some 14,000 distinct CDR3 sequences; around 54% were detected once. Approximately 30% of the sample is taken by the ten largest. This clonotype was recorded a few times. There is no known antigen for this receptor. Nothing much larger sits one base from this clone, and base qualities are not available. V loses 5 bases at its end and J loses 4 bases; junction bases beyond the gene matches: 16. The CDR3 runs 17 residues from the cysteine to the phenylalanine. The only DNA kept is the CDR3, 51 bases in frame from the first base. The germline V gene (reference sequence) provides CDR1 PRHDT and CDR2 FYEKMQ.

Sequencing was done on a sample of tumor-adjacent breast tissue. The chain links TRBV13 with TRBJ1-2; TRBD1 aligns with 7 central bases. The TCR originated in a female donor with breast cancer. Some clones in this sample may be carry-over from other donors' samples. The base sequence is TGTGCCAGCAGCGTTTACGGGACAGCGGGGGATAGCTATGGCTACACCTTC. Its product reads: CASSVYGTAGDSYGYTF.